This T cell receptor (beta chain) emerged from a study of cytomegalovirus exposure and HLA in healthy donors. Study-level findings and limits: A prior analysis recorded that most TCR beta V segments were productive about 90% or about 30% of the time. An apparent linkage of common viral pathogens to several of the most significant clusters emerged in a later analysis. Donors were assumed by presence/absence analyses to have roughly uniform sequencing depth. With further analysis later on, most CMV-associated TCR beta chains appeared HLA-restricted.

Per the germline V gene, CDR1 is SGHRS and CDR2 is YFSETQ. V shed 0 bases and J shed 7 bases, with 11 bases lying between them. This CDR3 comprises 15 residues. Primers: 60 Vbeta forward and 13 Jbeta reverse. Libraries were prepared by immunoSEQ multiplex PCR; TCRdb keeps only in-frame clonotypes and omits some of them. Found here are around 140,000 clones, 70% to 85% of them singletons; the top ten hold about 1.4%. In the case of this clone: Its antigen is not identified.

The chain combines TRBV5-1 with TRBJ1-6; the D gene is possibly TRBD1 (5 bases). Material for sequencing was PBMCs. This receptor was taken from a man younger than 45 in good health and CMV-seropositive. The CDR3: CASSLDQGTNSPLHF. The DNA of the CDR3 is TGCGCCAGCAGCTTGGACCAGGGAACGAATTCACCCCTCCACTTT.